The 17 T cell receptor beta chains in this list originate from one sample, sequenced in a study of T cells after yellow fever vaccination. TCRdb used MiXCR to reprocess the 5' RACE reads, holding one entry per CDR3 protein. The sample consists of around 320,000 distinct CDR3 sequences, roughly a tenth of them appearing once. The specimen comprised CD4+ T cells sorted from PBMCs, sampled 45 days after the yellow fever booster vaccination. The receptors come from a man between 18 and 29 years old who received the YFV17D yellow fever vaccine.

The rearrangement links TRBV28 to TRBJ2-2; TRBD2 might be the D (5 bases). Germline CDR1 and CDR2: MDHEN and SYDVKM. Trimming cost V 5 bases and J 6 bases, with 10 bases left between them. This CDR3 is built from 13 residues. CDR3 amino acids: CASSLLEAGELFF. CDR3 nucleotide sequence: TGTGCCAGCAGTCTTCTGGAGGCCGGGGAGCTGTTTTTT.

This clonotype came up many times. The chain couples TRBV11-3 to TRBJ2-5; D remains ambiguous. Germline V gene lookup returns CDR1 SGHNT and CDR2 YENEEA. Trimming took 0 bases from V and 2 from J, leaving 10 bases between them. The CDR3 runs to 15 residues. The CDR3, as DNA: TGTGCCAGCAGCTTAGATCTCGCTAAGCAAGAGACCCAGTACTTC. Translation: CASSLDLAKQETQYF.

V gene TRBV2 combines with J gene TRBJ1-2; 8 positions match TRBD1. CDR3 length: 12 residues. The J segment lost 8 bases and the V segment lost 6 bases, leaving 5 bases of the junction unmatched. Per the germline V gene, CDR1 is SNHLY and CDR2 is FYNNEI. CDR3 DNA sequence: TGTGCCAGCAGGAGGAACAGGGGGGGCTACACCTTC. Translating gives CASRRNRGGYTF.

In this sample, this clonotype turned up a few times. The chain has TRBV6-1 and TRBJ2-3; D is perhaps TRBD1 or TRBD2 (5 bases each). This CDR3 contains 12 residues. Per germline, CDR1 MNHNS and CDR2 SASEGT. Deletions cut 6 bases from V and 3 bases from J, with 7 bases between. CDR3 amino acids: CASREGTDTQYF. The CDR3 nucleotides are TGTGCCAGCAGAGAGGGGACAGATACGCAGTATTTT.

In this sample, this clonotype turned up a few times. The chain couples TRBV4-1 to TRBJ2-5, with D perhaps TRBD2 (6 bases). This CDR3 has 15 amino acids. Germline V CDR1 and CDR2: MGHRA, YSYEKL. Deletions cut 4 bases from V and 4 bases from J, with 16 bases between. The CDR3 nucleotides are TGCGCCAGCAGCCTCTCAGGAGGGCAGGGAGAGACCCAGTACTTC. It codes for CASSLSGGQGETQYF.

The rearrangement joins TRBV9 to TRBJ2-7, with D hard to call. Germline V gene lookup returns CDR1 SGDLS and CDR2 YYNGEE. With 4 bases removed from V and 3 bases from J, the gap between germline ends came to 17 bases. This CDR3 contains 15 residues. As DNA, the CDR3 is TGTGCCAGCAGCAAGTACCACAGTCCGAACTACGAGCAGTACTTC. It specifies CASSKYHSPNYEQYF.

In this sample, this clonotype turned up many times. The genes are TRBV6-2 or TRBV6-3 and TRBJ2-7, with D possibly matching TRBD2 (6 bases). The CDR3 runs to 14 residues. Germline V lookup: CDR1 MNHEY, CDR2 SVGEGT. Trimming removed 7 bases at V and 2 bases at J, with 15 bases between. CDR3 nucleotides: TGTGCCAGCAAACACCGGGGAGGTGCCTACGAGCAGTACGTC. Translation: CASKHRGGAYEQYV.

The chain combines TRBV24-1 with TRBJ1-1; 8 bases agree with TRBD1. This CDR3 region has 18 residues. Germline V gives CDR1 KGHDR, CDR2 SFDVKD. Losses at the gene ends were 4 bases for V and 3 bases for J; bases not matched to a gene: 15. The CDR3 sequence is CATSDHDRGPPGDTEAFF. CDR3 DNA sequence: TGTGCCACCAGTGACCATGACAGGGGTCCTCCGGGGGACACTGAAGCTTTCTTT.

A few counts support this clonotype. The chain combines TRBV18 with TRBJ1-1; D is possibly TRBD1 (6 bases). Germline CDR1 is KGHSH and CDR2 is LQKENI. The CDR3 consists of 14 residues. Trimming took off 5 bases at V and 2 bases at J, with 12 bases between the two ends. The CDR3 coding sequence is TGTGCCAGCTCAGCAACAGGGACCAACACTGAAGCTTTCTTT. It translates to CASSATGTNTEAFF.

In its sample, this clonotype was seen a few times. The chain's CDR3 is CASSEVYTQYF. CDR3 in DNA: TGTGCCAGCAGTGAAGTCTATACGCAGTATTTT. The V and J genes are TRBV6-1 and TRBJ2-3; D unresolved. The length of the CDR3 is 11 residues. Germline V gene sequence: CDR1 MNHNS, CDR2 SASEGT. V was pared by 1 base and J by 7 bases, with 3 bases between.

This clonotype was recorded many times. The gene calls are TRBV4-3 and TRBJ1-2; 8 bases match TRBD1. Unmatched junction bases numbered 5, after V lost 5 bases and J lost 6 bases. CDR3 length: 13 amino acids. Germline V lookup: CDR1 LGHNA, CDR2 YSLEER. The CDR3 DNA sequence: TGCGCCAGCAGCTCCCGGACAGGGAATGGCTACACCTTC. Protein product: CASSSRTGNGYTF.

V usage is TRBV28 and J usage is TRBJ1-4; 8 nucleotides align to TRBD1. With 5 bases clipped from V and 5 bases from J, the junction kept 4 bases outside the gene matches. The germline V gene encodes CDR1 MDHEN and CDR2 SYDVKM. There are 14 residues in the CDR3. The CDR3: CASSTGTGNEKLFF. Written as DNA, the CDR3 is TGTGCCAGCAGTACCGGGACAGGAAATGAAAAACTGTTTTTT.

This clonotype was seen only a few times. J is TRBJ2-5 and V is TRBV21-1; TRBD1 is the table's D call, not checked against the DNA. TRBV21-1 is tagged as a pseudogene. The CDR3 consists of 17 residues. CDR3: CASSSPRPVGQQETQYF. The CDR3 DNA reads as TGTGCCAGCAGCAGCCCAAGACCCGTGGGACAGCAAGAGACCCAGTACTTC.

In this sample, this clonotype turned up many times. The V and J genes are TRBV20-1 and TRBJ2-3, with D perhaps TRBD1 (5 bases). The germline gives CDR1 DFQATT, CDR2 SNEGSKA (reference sequence). V was clipped by 3 bases and J by 6 bases, with 10 bases between them. The CDR3 totals 12 residues. The CDR3 region is CSARTVRDTQYF. The CDR3, as DNA: TGCAGTGCTAGGACAGTTCGGGATACGCAGTATTTT.

This clonotype has more than one count but fewer than ten. The rearrangement uses TRBV9 and TRBJ2-5, with D possibly being TRBD2 (5 bases). CDR1 SGDLS and CDR2 YYNGEE come from the germline V gene. The CDR3 totals 16 residues. Trimming shortened V by 3 bases and J by 4 bases, and 19 bases separated the two germline ends. CDR3 sequence reads: CASSAGLRTWGETQYF. The CDR3 bases are TGTGCCAGCAGCGCCGGGTTAAGGACTTGGGGAGAGACCCAGTACTTC.

The chain employs TRBV12-3 or TRBV12-4 and TRBJ2-7; D ambiguous. This CDR3 comprises 13 residues. Trimming left V 6 bases short and J 3 bases short, with 12 bases between. The CDR3 DNA follows: TGTGCCAGCAGGAGGTCTGCGAGCTACGAGCAGTACTTC. Residues: CASRRSASYEQYF.

In its sample, this clonotype was seen many times. The chain carries TRBV3-1 and TRBJ2-5, with D unresolved. Germline CDR1 and CDR2: LGHDT and YNNKEL (reference sequence). V was shortened by 3 bases and J by 0 bases, with 11 bases between the two germline ends. This CDR3 is built from 15 residues. The chain's CDR3 is CASSHASPYQETQYF. The CDR3 nucleotides are TGTGCCAGCAGCCACGCCTCACCGTACCAAGAGACCCAGTACTTC.